A single T cell receptor beta chain is shown here with its context. Its target antigen remains unknown. There are no base qualities to consult, and no much larger clone falls within one base. This sample also contains other DNA sequences that code for the same CDR3. The library was made by the immunoSEQ multiplex PCR assay. DNA from the cultured and isolated CD4+ T cells underwent TCR beta CDR3 sequencing. Under the source paper's analysis protocol: Non-productive TCR sequences were removed, reads were trimmed to the CDR3 region, and CDR3s of at least 7 amino acids were retained. Antigen-specific clonotypes were identified using the MANAFEST web app by comparison of expansion in peptide wells against reference cultures. Positive clones required FDR<0.05 expansion versus reference and all other wells, odds ratio above 5, and frequency above 0.1% in two replicate wells. A clonotype was defined as cross-reactive if the clonotype was significantly expanded both in SARS-CoV-2 spike wells and in at least one common cold coronavirus spike condition. Using the stringdist R package, CDR3 similarity was measured by Levenshtein distance, and unrooted trees were constructed with ape in R 3.6.1. The source is immuneACCESS, and TCRdb retained only in-frame sequences with V and J called. Part of the clones is not carried over; for the studies checked, unresolved V genes explain less than half of this, and the remainder is unexplained. V, J and clone size are taken as reported in that table, and D and trimming were inferred from the DNA itself. The sample table contains approximately 30,000 clones; only one count was recorded for roughly 78% of them. Approximately 1.5% of the sample belongs to the ten largest clones.

The sample comes from a study of vaccination effects on CD4 cells after COVID-19 (dated by TCRdb to between 2021 and 2022). For the wider study: Across the study, the median time from the second dose to post-vaccine sampling was 72 days (range 14 to 241). The study compared SARS-CoV-2 spike-specific CD4+ TCR repertoires before and after mRNA vaccination in COVID-19 convalescent patients and infection-naive vaccine recipients. Altogether, over 9 COVID-19 convalescent patients and 4 SARS-CoV-2-naive healthy vaccine recipients made up the full study. Cultures from other donors in the study were sequenced using the Oncomine TCR Beta short-read assay on an Illumina iSeq 100.

In the ViraFEST assay, PBMC were stimulated with viral peptide pools, and antigen-specific CD4+ T cell clonotypes were then identified by expansion using TCR sequencing. After less than eleven days of culture, CD4+ T cells were isolated with the EasySep CD4+ T cell isolation kit. Participants received two doses of either the BNT162b2 or the mRNA-1273 mRNA SARS-CoV-2 vaccine. Healthy vaccine recipients had no prior SARS-CoV-2 infection, confirmed by negative nucleocapsid antibodies before and after vaccination. Some 2 million PBMC per well were cultured in IMDM with roughly 5% human AB serum, 9 to 10 IU/ml IL-2 and gentamicin, plus 10 ug/ml peptides. Half of the culture medium was replaced with fresh IL-2-containing medium on days 3 and 7. Unless noted otherwise, every peptide stimulation condition was grown in triplicate wells. Using Ficoll-Paque Plus gradient centrifugation, PBMC were separated from whole blood and then either used fresh or cryopreserved at -140C. The overlapping peptide pools covered the spike proteins of SARS-CoV-2 as well as those of the common cold coronaviruses HCoV-NL63, HCoV-OC43 and HCoV-229E. Genomic DNA was extracted from cultured CD4+ T cells with the QIAamp micro DNA kit.

Overall results and qualifications from the work: Limitations of the study were the small number of convalescent patients and the absence of early post-infection timepoints. Among healthy vaccine recipients, nearly all vaccine-induced clones were SARS-CoV-2 mono-reactive, and only 1 of 255 was cross-reactive with common cold coronaviruses. Marked clonal contraction was observed in both infection-induced and vaccine-induced clones at late post-vaccination timepoints, consistent with waning T cell responses.

V drops 5 bases and J drops 2 bases, leaving 10 bases in between. The CDR3 spans 13 residues, from the cysteine through the phenylalanine. Solely the CDR3 DNA is kept, with 39 bases framed from the first base. CDR1 SGHRS and CDR2 YFSETQ are derived from the germline V gene. This TCR was recovered from a human donor who received a COVID-19 vaccine. Some clones in this sample may be carry-over from other donors' samples. Source: CD4+ T cells from PBMCs cultured with HCoV-NL63 spike peptides, taken after COVID-19 vaccination. The sample's cell subset or site, from its label and the paper: HCoV-NL63 spike overlapping peptide pool stimulation. The V gene is TRBV5-1 and the J gene is TRBJ1-1; a tentative D call is TRBD1 (5 bases match). The CDR3 region reads CASRADSNTEAFF. DNA sequence: TGCGCCAGCAGAGCCGACAGCAACACTGAAGCTTTCTTT. Beyond the CDR3, the reference TRBV5-1 and TRBJ1-1 genes provide the residues; the full variable domain reads: KAGVTQTPRYLIKTRGQQVTLSCSPISGHRSVSWYQQTPGQGLQFLFEYFSETQRNKGNFPGRFSGRQFSNSRSEMNVSTLELGDSALYLCASRADSNTEAFFGQGTRLTVV.